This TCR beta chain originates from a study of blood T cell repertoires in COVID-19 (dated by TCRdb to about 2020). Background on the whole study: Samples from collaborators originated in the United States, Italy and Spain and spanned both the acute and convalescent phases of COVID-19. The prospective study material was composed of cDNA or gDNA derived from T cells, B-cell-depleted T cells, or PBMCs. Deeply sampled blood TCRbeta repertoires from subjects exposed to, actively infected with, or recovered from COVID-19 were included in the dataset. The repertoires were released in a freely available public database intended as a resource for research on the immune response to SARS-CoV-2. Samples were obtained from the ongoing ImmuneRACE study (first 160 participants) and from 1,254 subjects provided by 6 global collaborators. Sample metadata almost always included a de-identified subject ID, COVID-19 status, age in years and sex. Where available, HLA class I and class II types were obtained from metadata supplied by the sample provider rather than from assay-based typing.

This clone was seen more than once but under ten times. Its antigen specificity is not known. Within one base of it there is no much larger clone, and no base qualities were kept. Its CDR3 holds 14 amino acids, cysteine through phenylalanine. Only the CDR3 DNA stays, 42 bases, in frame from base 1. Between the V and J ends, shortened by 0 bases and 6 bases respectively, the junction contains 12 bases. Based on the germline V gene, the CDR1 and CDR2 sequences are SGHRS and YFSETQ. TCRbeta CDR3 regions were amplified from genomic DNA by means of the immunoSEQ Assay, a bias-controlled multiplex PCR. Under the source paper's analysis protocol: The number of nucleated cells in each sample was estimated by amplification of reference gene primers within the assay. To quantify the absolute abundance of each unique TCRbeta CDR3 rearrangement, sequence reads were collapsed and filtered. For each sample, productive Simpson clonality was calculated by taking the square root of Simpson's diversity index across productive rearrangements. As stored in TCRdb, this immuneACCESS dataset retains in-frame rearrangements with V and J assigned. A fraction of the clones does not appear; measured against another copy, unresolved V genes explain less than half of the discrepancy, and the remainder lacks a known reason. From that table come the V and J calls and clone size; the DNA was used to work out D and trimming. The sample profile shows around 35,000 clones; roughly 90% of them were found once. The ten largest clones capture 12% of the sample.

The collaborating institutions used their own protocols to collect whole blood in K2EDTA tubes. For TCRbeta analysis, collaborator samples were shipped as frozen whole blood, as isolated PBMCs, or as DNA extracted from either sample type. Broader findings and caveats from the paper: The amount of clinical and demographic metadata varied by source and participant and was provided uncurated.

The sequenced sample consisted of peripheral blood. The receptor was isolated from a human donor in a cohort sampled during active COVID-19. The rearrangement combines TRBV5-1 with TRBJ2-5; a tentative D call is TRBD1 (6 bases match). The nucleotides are TGCGCCAGCAGCTTGGCTGCAGGGGACAAGACCCAGTACTTC. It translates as CASSLAAGDKTQYF.